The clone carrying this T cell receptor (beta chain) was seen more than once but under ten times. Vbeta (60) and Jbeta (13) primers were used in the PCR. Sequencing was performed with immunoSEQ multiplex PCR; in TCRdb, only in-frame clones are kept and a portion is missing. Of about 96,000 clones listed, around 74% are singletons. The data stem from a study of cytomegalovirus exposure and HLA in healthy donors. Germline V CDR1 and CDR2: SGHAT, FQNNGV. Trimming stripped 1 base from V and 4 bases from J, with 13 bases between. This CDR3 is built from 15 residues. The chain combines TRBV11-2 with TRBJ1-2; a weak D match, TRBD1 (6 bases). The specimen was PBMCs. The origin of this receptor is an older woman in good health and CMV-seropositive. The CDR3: CASSLASGGTYGYTF. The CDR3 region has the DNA TGTGCCAGCAGCTTAGCCTCGGGGGGCACCTATGGCTACACCTTC.